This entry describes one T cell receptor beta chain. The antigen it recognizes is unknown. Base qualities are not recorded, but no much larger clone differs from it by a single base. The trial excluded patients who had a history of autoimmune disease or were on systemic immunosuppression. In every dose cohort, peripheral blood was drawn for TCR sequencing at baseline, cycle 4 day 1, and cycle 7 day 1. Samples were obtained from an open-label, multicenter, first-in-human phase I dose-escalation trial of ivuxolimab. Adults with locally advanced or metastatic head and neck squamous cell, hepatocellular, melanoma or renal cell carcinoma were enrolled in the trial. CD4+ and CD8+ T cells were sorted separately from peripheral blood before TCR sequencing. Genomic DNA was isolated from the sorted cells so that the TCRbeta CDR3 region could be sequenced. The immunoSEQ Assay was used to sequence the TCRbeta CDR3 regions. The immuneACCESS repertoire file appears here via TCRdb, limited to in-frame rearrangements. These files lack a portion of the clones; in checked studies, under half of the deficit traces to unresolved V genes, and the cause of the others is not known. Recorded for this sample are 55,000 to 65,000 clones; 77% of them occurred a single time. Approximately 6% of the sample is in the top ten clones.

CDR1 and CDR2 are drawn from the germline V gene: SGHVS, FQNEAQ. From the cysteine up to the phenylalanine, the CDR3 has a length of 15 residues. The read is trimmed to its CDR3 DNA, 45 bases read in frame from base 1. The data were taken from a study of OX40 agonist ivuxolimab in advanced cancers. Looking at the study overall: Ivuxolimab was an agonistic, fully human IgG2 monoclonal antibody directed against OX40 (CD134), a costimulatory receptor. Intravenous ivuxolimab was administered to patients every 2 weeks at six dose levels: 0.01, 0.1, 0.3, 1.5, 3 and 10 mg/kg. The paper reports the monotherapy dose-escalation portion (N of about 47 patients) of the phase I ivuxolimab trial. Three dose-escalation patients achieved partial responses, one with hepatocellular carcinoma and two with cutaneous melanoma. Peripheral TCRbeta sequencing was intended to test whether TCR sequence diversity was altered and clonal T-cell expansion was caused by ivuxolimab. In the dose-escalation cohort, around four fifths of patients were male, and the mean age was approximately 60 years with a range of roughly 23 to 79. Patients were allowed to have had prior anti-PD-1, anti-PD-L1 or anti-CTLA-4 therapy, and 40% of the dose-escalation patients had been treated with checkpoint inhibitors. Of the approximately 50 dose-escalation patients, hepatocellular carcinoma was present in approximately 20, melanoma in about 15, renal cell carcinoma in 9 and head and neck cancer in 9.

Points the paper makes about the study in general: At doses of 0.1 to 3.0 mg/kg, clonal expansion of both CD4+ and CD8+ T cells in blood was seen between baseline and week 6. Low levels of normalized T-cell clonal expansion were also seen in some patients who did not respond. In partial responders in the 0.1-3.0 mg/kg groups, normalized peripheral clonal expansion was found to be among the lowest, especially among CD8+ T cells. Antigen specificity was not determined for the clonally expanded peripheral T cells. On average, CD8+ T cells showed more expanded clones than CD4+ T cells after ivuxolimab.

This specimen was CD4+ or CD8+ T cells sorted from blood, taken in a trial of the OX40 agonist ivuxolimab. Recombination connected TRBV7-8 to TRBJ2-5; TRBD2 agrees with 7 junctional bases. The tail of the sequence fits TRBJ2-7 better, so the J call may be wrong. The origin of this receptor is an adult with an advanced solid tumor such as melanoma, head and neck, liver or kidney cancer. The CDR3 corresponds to CASSSHRIGGYEQYF. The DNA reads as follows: TGTGCCAGCAGCTCCCATAGGATCGGGGGGTACGAGCAGTACTTC.